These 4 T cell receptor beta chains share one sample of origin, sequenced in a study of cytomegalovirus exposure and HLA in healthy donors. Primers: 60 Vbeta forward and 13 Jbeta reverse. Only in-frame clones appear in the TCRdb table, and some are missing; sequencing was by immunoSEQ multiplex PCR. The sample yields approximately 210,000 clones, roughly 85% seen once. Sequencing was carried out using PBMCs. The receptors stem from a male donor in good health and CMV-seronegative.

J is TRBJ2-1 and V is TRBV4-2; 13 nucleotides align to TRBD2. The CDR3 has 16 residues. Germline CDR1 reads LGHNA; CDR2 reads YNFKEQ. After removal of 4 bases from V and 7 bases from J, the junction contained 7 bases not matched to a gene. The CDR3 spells CASSLPRTSGSNEQFF. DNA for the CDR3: TGTGCCAGCAGCCTGCCACGGACTAGCGGGAGTAATGAGCAGTTCTTC.

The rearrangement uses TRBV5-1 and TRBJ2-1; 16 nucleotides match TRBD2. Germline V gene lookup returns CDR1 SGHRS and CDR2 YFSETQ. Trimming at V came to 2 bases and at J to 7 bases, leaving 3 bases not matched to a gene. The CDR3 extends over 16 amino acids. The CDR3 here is CASSFGTSGGENEQFF. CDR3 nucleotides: TGCGCCAGCAGCTTTGGGACTAGCGGGGGGGAAAATGAGCAGTTCTTC.

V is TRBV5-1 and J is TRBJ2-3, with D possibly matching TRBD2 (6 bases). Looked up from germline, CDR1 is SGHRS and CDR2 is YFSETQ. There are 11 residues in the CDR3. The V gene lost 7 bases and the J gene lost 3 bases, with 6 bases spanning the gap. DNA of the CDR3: TGCGCCAGCGGGAGGACAGATACGCAGTATTTT. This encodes CASGRTDTQYF. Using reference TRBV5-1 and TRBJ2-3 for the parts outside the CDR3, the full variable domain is KAGVTQTPRYLIKTRGQQVTLSCSPISGHRSVSWYQQTPGQGLQFLFEYFSETQRNKGNFPGRFSGRQFSNSRSEMNVSTLELGDSALYLCASGRTDTQYFGPGTRLTVL.

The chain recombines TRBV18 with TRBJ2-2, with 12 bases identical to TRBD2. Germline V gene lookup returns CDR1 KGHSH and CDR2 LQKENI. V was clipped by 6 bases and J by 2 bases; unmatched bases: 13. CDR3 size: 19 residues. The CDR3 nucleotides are TGTGCCAGCTCGCTCTCGACTAGCGGGAGTCTCATAAACACCGGGGAGCTGTTTTTT. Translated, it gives CASSLSTSGSLINTGELFF.